The sample holds many counts of the clone carrying this TCR beta chain. The antigen is unknown. TCRdb analysed the multiplex PCR reads with MiXCR anew, one entry per CDR3 protein. Of fewer than 90,000 distinct CDR3 sequences in the sample, around 30% are singletons; the top ten hold over 6.5%. This record comes from a study of breast tumors, draining lymph nodes, adjacent tissues. Trimming cost V 7 bases and J 1 base; bases outside gene matches: 9. CDR1 is MNHNS, CDR2 SASEGT, per germline. The CDR3 contains 16 residues. Points from the study as a whole: Data fit most tumor T cells coming from lymph node, expanding in tumor. The lymph node origin of tumor T cells was framed as consistent with a hypothesis, not demonstrated.

Samples came from axillary lymph nodes draining the breast cancer. The sequenced sample consisted of axillary lymph node tissue. The chain carries TRBV6-1 and TRBJ2-2; 7 bases are shared with TRBD2. This sequence originates from a female donor with breast cancer. Some clones in this sample may be carry-over from other donors' samples. The CDR3 loop reads CASTRDYDVNTGELFF. In DNA, the CDR3 is TGTGCCAGCACTAGGGACTATGATGTGAACACCGGGGAGCTGTTTTTT.